One and the same sample provided the 8 T cell receptor beta chains below, sequenced in a study of cytomegalovirus exposure and HLA in healthy donors. 13 Jbeta primers and 60 Vbeta primers were used for the PCR. Profiling relied on immunoSEQ multiplex PCR, and the TCRdb table lists in-frame clones only, not all of them. The sample has some 150,000 clones; over 60% are singletons. Sequenced material: PBMCs. Source of these receptors: a woman aged 30 to 39 in good health and CMV-seropositive.

The chain employs TRBV7-2 and TRBJ2-1; 7 nucleotides align to TRBD2. With 7 bases clipped from V and 0 bases from J, the junction kept 12 bases outside the gene matches. The CDR3 loop spans 17 amino acids. Looked up from germline, CDR1 is SGHTA and CDR2 is FQGNSA. CDR3 DNA sequence: TGTGCCAGCACCCGAGGGAGCGGGACGAACTCCTACAATGAGCAGTTCTTC. Protein product: CASTRGSGTNSYNEQFF.

The rearrangement joins TRBV2 to TRBJ2-5; D is possibly TRBD1 (6 bases). The CDR3 is made up of 11 amino acids. From germline, CDR1 is SNHLY and CDR2 FYNNEI. CDR3: CATGFGETQYF. The DNA of the CDR3 is TGTGCTACAGGGTTTGGGGAGACCCAGTACTTC.

The chain joins TRBV4-2 to TRBJ2-5, with a weak D call TRBD2 (6 bases). From germline, CDR1 is LGHNA and CDR2 YNFKEQ. V was cut by 1 base and J by 1 base, with 10 bases left in between. This CDR3 is 15 amino acids long. DNA of the CDR3: TGTGCCAGCAGCCAAGGGGCGGGGTTCCAAGAGACCCAGTACTTC. It specifies CASSQGAGFQETQYF.

The chain employs TRBV2 and TRBJ2-5; tentatively, D is TRBD1 (5 bases). V lost 3 bases and J lost 2, with 13 bases in between. Per the germline V gene, CDR1 is SNHLY and CDR2 is FYNNEI. The CDR3 is 15 amino acids. This chain's CDR3 is CASSDFAGRQETQYF. In nucleotides, the CDR3 is TGTGCCAGCAGTGATTTTGCAGGGCGTCAAGAGACCCAGTACTTC.

V gene TRBV5-1 combines with J gene TRBJ2-5; no reliable D call. The CDR3 has 14 residues. V dropped 0 bases and J dropped 5 bases, with 11 bases sitting between them. Germline V lookup: CDR1 SGHRS, CDR2 YFSETQ. The CDR3 region has the DNA TGCGCCAGCAGCTTGGCTAGTCCCCGGGAGACCCAGTACTTC. This gives the protein CASSLASPRETQYF. Variable domain in full (rest from reference TRBV5-1 and TRBJ2-5): KAGVTQTPRYLIKTRGQQVTLSCSPISGHRSVSWYQQTPGQGLQFLFEYFSETQRNKGNFPGRFSGRQFSNSRSEMNVSTLELGDSALYLCASSLASPRETQYFGPGTRLLVL.

The chain has TRBV5-4 and TRBJ1-3, with 10 bases fitting TRBD1. Germline trimming cut 4 bases from V and 0 bases from J; bases unmatched to any gene: 16. In germline, CDR1 is SGHNT, CDR2 YYREEE (reference sequence). The CDR3 covers 20 residues. DNA of the CDR3: TGTGCCAGCAGCATTAAAAACAGACCGGGACAGGGGCTCTCTGGAAACACCATATATTTT. Amino acids: CASSIKNRPGQGLSGNTIYF. Filled out from reference TRBV5-4 and TRBJ1-3, the complete variable domain reads ETGVTQSPTHLIKTRGQQVTLRCSSQSGHNTVSWYQQALGQGPQFIFQYYREEENGRGNFPPRFSGLQFPNYSSELNVNALELDDSALYLCASSIKNRPGQGLSGNTIYFGEGSWLTVV.

This chain joins TRBV2 and TRBJ2-3, with D unclear. The CDR3 loop spans 13 amino acids. Germline CDR1 SNHLY, CDR2 FYNNEI. V was shortened by 6 bases and J by 0 bases, with 7 bases between the two germline ends. The CDR3 bases are TGTGCCAGCAGACGCGTAAGCACAGATACGCAGTATTTT. Encoded protein: CASRRVSTDTQYF. The variable domain in full, with the rest retrieved from reference TRBV2 and TRBJ2-3, is EPEVTQTPSHQVTQMGQEVILRCVPISNHLYFYWYRQILGQKVEFLVSFYNNEISEKSEIFDDQFSVERPDGSNFTLKIRSTKLEDSAMYFCASRRVSTDTQYFGPGTRLTVL.

This clone was picked up a small number of times. This chain uses TRBV10-1 with TRBJ1-1; TRBD1 agrees at 10 bases. Trimming cost V 3 bases and J 5 bases; bases outside gene matches: 3. This CDR3 is built from 14 residues. Germline V gene data show CDR1 as WNHNN and CDR2 as SYGVQD (reference sequence). This CDR3 reads CASSDGTGETEAFF. CDR3 in DNA: TGCGCCAGCAGTGATGGGACAGGGGAGACTGAAGCTTTCTTT.